Given below is one T cell receptor beta chain in context. The antigen remains unidentified. One end of the junction varies from germline; a read error may be responsible. This entry comes from a study of immune evolution from preneoplasia to lung adenocarcinoma. Findings and limits, study-wide: Clonality was highest in normal lung, lower in later-stage lesions apparently.

The CDR3 totals 16 residues. Germline V gene sequence: CDR1 SSHAT, CDR2 FNYEAQ (reference sequence). Between about 2014 and 2018, patients underwent resection in Japan or China. Each case's diagnosis was confirmed by two pathologists on H&E. Libraries were prepared by immunoSEQ multiplex PCR; TCRdb keeps only in-frame clonotypes and omits some of them. The sample has about 7,000 clones, over 65% seen once; the top ten hold about 6.4%. The TCR comes from a person aged 60 to 80 with lung adenocarcinoma. This sequence joins TRBV7-7 and TRBJ2-7; 10 positions agree with TRBD1. Sequences were obtained from FFPE adjacent normal lung tissue. The CDR3 reads CASSPRQGARSYEQYF. In DNA, the CDR3 is TGTGCTAGCAGCCCAAGACAGGGGGCCCGCTCCTACGAGCAGTACTTC.